This entry concerns a single T cell receptor beta chain. A few counts support this clone. The antigen it binds to is not known. No per-base quality is available; no much larger clone lies one base away. This record comes from a study of blood T cell repertoires in COVID-19 (dated by TCRdb to 2020 to 2022). For the wider study: Samples covering the acute and convalescent phases of COVID-19 were provided by collaborators in the United States, Italy and Spain. The repertoires were released in a freely available public database intended as a resource for research on the immune response to SARS-CoV-2. Samples came from the ongoing ImmuneRACE study (first 160 participants) plus 1,254 subjects from 6 global collaborators. The sample metadata nearly always contained a de-identified subject ID, COVID-19 status, age in years and sex. Where available, HLA class I and class II types were obtained from metadata supplied by the sample provider rather than from assay-based typing. Subjects who had been exposed to COVID-19, were actively infected with it, or had recovered from it provided the deeply sampled blood TCRbeta repertoires that made up the dataset. The material from the prospective study consisted of cDNA or gDNA derived from T cells, B-cell-depleted T cells, or PBMCs. The study at large found these results: How much clinical and demographic metadata was included differed by source and by participant, and the metadata was provided uncurated.

TCRbeta CDR3 regions were amplified from genomic DNA by means of the immunoSEQ Assay, a bias-controlled multiplex PCR. As for how the authors treated the data: The number of nucleated cells in each sample was estimated from the amplification of reference gene primers within the assay. To quantify the absolute abundance of each unique TCRbeta CDR3 rearrangement, sequence reads were collapsed and filtered. Productive Simpson clonality was computed per sample as the square root of Simpson's diversity index over productive rearrangements. This is the immuneACCESS table as TCRdb keeps it, with only in-frame sequences that have V and J called. A part of the clones is gone; compared with another copy, unresolved V genes explain less than half, and the rest is unexplained. Clone size and the V and J calls come from that table; the DNA yielded D and trimming. This sample lists a few hundred thousand clones; 75% to 90% were detected once. The ten largest clonotypes hold approximately 5% of the sample.

Each collaborating institution followed its own protocols to collect whole blood in K2EDTA tubes. For TCRbeta analysis, collaborators shipped samples as frozen whole blood, isolated PBMCs, or DNA extracted from either of those sample types. The receptor's source is a human donor in a cohort sampled during active COVID-19. The specimen sequenced was peripheral blood.

In nucleotides, the sequence is TGCAGCGTGAAGACAGGTACCAACTACGAGCAGTACTTC. It codes for CSVKTGTNYEQYF. This chain joins TRBV29-1 to TRBJ2-7; the D region possibly corresponds to TRBD1 (6 bases align). From the cysteine through the phenylalanine, the CDR3 covers 13 amino acids. Only CDR3 DNA remains: 39 bases, in frame from the first base. Relative to germline, V is 6 bases shorter and J is 3 bases shorter, with 15 bases between their ends. The CDR1 and CDR2 encoded by the germline V gene are SQVTM and ANQGSEA.